This T cell receptor (beta chain) was profiled in a study of blood T cell repertoires in COVID-19. Study at large: Material from acute and convalescent COVID-19 was sourced from the United States, Italy and Spain. Sources were T cells, B-cell-depleted T cells, or PBMCs; the material itself was cDNA or gDNA.

The CDR3 consists of 15 residues. CDR1 is SNHLY, CDR2 FYNNEI, per germline. Trimming removed 3 bases from V and 7 bases from J; junction bases left unmatched: 8. In the authors' workflow: Scientists estimated how many nucleated cells there were by amplifying reference gene primers. Libraries were prepared by immunoSEQ multiplex PCR; TCRdb keeps only in-frame clonotypes and omits some of them. The V and J calls and the clone size are those of that table, but D and trimming were determined from the DNA. Of about 71,000 clones listed, just under 85% are singletons. The V and J genes are TRBV2 and TRBJ2-1, with 8 nucleotides matching TRBD1. The clonotype was recovered from a man aged 70 or older with acute or convalescent COVID-19. Sequenced input: peripheral blood. Here the CDR3 reads CASSDRTGSSNEQFF. CDR3 bases: TGTGCCAGCAGTGACAGGACAGGGAGTTCGAATGAGCAGTTCTTC.